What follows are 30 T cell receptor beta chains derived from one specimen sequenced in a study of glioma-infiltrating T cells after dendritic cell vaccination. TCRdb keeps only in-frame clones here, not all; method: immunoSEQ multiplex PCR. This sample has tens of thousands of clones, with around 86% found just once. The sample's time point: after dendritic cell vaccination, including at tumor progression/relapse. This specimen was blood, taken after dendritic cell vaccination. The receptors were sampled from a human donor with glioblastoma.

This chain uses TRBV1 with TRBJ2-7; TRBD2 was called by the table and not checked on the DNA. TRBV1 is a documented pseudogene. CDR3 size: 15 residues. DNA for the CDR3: TGCACCAGCAGCCAGGGCGGGGGGGAGGACTACGAGCAGTACTTC. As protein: CTSSQGGGEDYEQYF.

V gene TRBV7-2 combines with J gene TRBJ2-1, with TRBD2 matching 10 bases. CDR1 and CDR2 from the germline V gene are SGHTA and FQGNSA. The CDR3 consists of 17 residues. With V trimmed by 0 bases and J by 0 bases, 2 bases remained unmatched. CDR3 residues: CASSLAWTSGSYNEQFF. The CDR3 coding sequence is TGTGCCAGCAGCTTAGCCTGGACTAGCGGCTCCTACAATGAGCAGTTCTTC.

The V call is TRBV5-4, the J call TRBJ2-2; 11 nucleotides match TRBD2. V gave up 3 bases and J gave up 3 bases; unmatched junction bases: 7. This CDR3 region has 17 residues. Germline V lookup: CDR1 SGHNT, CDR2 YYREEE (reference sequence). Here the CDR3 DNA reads TGTGCCAGCAGCTCAAATAGCGGGAGGGCGTACACCGGGGAGCTGTTTTTT. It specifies CASSSNSGRAYTGELFF.

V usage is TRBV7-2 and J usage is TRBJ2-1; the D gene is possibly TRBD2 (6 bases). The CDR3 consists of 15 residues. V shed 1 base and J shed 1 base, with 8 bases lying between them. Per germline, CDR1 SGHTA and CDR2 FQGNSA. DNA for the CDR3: TGTGCCAGCAGCTTAGTTGCGGGGTCCTACAATGAGCAGTTCTTC. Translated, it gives CASSLVAGSYNEQFF.

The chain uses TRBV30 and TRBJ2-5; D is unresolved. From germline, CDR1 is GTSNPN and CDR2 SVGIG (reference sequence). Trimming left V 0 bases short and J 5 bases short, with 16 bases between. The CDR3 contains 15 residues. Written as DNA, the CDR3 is TGTGCCTGGAGTGTAGAGTCACCTTATCGGGAGACCCAGTACTTC. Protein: CAWSVESPYRETQYF.

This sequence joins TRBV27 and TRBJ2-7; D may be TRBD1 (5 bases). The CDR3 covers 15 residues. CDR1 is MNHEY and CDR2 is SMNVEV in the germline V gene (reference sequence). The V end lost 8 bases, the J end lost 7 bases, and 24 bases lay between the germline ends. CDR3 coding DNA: TGTGCCAGCCTCAAGGGAACAGGACCCTCAGCGGAGCAGTACTTC. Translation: CASLKGTGPSAEQYF.

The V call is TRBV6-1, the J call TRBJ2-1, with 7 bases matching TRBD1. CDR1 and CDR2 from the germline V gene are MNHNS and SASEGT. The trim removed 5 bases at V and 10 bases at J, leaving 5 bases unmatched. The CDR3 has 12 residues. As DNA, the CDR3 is TGTGCCAGCAGTTGGGACAGACCCGAGCAGTTCTTC. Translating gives CASSWDRPEQFF.

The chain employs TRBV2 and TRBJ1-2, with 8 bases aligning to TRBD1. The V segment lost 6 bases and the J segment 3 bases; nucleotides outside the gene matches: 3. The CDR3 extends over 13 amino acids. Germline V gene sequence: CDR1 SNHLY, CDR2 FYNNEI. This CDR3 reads CASSTQGDYGYTF. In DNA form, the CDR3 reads TGTGCCAGCAGCACACAGGGGGACTATGGCTACACCTTC.

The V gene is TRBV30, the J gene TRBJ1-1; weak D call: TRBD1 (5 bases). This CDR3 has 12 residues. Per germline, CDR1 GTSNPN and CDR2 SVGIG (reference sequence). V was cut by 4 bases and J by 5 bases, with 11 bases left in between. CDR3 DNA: TGTGCCTGGAACGCGGGGCAGACTGAAGCTTTCTTT. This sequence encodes CAWNAGQTEAFF.

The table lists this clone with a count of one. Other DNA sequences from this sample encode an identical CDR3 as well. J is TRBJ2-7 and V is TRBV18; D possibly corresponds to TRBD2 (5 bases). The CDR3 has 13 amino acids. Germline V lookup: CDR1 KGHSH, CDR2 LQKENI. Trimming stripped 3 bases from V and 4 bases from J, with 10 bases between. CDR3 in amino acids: CASSPSTGYEQYF. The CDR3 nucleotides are TGTGCCAGCTCACCTAGTACGGGGTACGAGCAGTACTTC.

The CDR3 sequence: CASSVSQGGNSPLHF. The CDR3 DNA reads TGTGCCAGCAGCGTTTCTCAGGGGGGAAATTCACCCCTCCACTTT. The V gene is TRBV9, the J gene TRBJ1-6; 7 nucleotides agree with TRBD1. After removal of 2 bases from V and 7 bases from J, the junction contained 6 bases not matched to a gene. Germline CDR1 is SGDLS and CDR2 is YYNGEE. The CDR3 runs to 15 residues.

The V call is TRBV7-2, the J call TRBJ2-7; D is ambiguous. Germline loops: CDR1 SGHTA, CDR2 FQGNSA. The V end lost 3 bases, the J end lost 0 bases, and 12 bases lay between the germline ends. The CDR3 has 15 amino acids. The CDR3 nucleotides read TGTGCCAGCAGCTTCCGGGTTTCCAGCTCCTACGAGCAGTACTTC. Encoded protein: CASSFRVSSSYEQYF.

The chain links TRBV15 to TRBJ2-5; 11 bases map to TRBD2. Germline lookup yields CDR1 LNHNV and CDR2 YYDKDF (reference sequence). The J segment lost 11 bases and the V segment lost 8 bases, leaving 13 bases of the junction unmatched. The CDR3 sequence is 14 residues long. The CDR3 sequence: CATGTSGALGKQYF. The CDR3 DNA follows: TGTGCCACCGGGACTAGCGGAGCCTTGGGCAAGCAGTACTTC. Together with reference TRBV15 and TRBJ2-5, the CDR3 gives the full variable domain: DAMVIQNPRYQVTQFGKPVTLSCSQTLNHNVMYWYQQKSSQAPKLLFHYYDKDFNNEADTPDNFQSRRPNTSFCFLDIRSPGLGDTAMYLCATGTSGALGKQYFGPGTRLLVL.

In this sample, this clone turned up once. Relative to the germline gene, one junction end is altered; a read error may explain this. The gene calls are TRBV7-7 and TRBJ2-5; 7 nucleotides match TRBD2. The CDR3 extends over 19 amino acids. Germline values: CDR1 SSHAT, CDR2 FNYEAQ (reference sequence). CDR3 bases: TGTGCTAGCAGCTTAGCGTCGGGTAGCGGGCGTGCTAACCAAGAGACCCAGTACTTC. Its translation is CASSLASGSGRANQETQYF.

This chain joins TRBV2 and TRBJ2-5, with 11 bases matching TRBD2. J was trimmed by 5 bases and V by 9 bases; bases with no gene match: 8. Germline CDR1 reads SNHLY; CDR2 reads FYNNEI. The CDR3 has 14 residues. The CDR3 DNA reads TGTGCCAGTCAAACTAGCGGGGGTGTTGAGACCCAGTACTTC. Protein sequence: CASQTSGGVETQYF.

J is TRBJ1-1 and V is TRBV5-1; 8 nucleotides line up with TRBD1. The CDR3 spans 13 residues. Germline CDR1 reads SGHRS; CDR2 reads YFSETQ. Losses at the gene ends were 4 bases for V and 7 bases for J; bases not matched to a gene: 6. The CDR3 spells CASSLGTGYEAFF. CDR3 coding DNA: TGCGCCAGCAGCCTGGGGACAGGCTATGAAGCTTTCTTT.

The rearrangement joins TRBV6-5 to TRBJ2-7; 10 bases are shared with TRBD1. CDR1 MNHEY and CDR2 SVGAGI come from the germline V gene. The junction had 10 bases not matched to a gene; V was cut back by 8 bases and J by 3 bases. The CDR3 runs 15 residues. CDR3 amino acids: CASLGRQGANYEQYF. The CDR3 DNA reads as TGTGCCAGCTTGGGTAGACAGGGGGCTAACTACGAGCAGTACTTC.

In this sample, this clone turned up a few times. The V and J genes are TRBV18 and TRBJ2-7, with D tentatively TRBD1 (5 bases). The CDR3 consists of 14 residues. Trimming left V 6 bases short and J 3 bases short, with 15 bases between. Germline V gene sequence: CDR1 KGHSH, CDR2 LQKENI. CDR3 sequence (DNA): TGTGCCAGCTCCTCTTTAGGGGTGGGCTACGAGCAGTACTTC. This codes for CASSSLGVGYEQYF.

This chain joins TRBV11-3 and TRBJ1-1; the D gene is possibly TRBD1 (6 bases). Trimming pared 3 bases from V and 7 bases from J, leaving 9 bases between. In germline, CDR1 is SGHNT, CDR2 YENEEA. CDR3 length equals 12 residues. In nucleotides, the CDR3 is TGTGCCAGCAGCTTGCTGACAGGTGAAGCTTTCTTT. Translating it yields CASSLLTGEAFF. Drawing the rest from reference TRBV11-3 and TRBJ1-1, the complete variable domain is EAGVVQSPRYKIIEKKQPVAFWCNPISGHNTLYWYLQNLGQGPELLIRYENEEAVDDSQLPKDRFSAERLKGVDSTLKIQPAELGDSAVYLCASSLLTGEAFFGQGTRLTVV.

Written as DNA, the CDR3 is TGTGCCAGCAGCCATTGGGCGCGTATCCTATACAATGAGCAGTTCTTC. Translation: CASSHWARILYNEQFF. V and J are TRBV11-2 and TRBJ2-1; D unclear. V shed 5 bases and J shed 4 bases, with 18 bases lying between them. The CDR3 runs 16 residues. Germline V gene lookup returns CDR1 SGHAT and CDR2 FQNNGV. Full variable domain (outside the CDR3, taken from reference TRBV11-2 and TRBJ2-1): EAGVAQSPRYKIIEKRQSVAFWCNPISGHATLYWYQQILGQGPKLLIQFQNNGVVDDSQLPKDRFSAERLKGVDSTLKIQPAKLEDSAVYLCASSHWARILYNEQFFGPGTRLTVL.

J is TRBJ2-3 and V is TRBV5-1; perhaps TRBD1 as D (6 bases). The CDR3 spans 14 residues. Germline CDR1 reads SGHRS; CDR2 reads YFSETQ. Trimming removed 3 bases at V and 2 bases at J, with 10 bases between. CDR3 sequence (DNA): TGCGCCAGCAGCTCTCAGGGGATCACAGATACGCAGTATTTT. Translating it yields CASSSQGITDTQYF.

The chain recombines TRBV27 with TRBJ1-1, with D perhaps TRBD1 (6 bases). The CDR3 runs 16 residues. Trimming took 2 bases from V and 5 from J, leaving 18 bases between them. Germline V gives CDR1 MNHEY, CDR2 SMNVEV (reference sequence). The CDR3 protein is CASSLITGGANTEAFF. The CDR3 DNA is TGTGCCAGCAGTTTAATTACGGGGGGCGCGAATACTGAAGCTTTCTTT.

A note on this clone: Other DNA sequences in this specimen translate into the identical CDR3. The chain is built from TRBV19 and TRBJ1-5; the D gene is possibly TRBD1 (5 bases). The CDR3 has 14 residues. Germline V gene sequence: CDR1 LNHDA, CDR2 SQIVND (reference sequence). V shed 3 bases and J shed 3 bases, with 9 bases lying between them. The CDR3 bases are TGTGCCAGTAGTATCGCAGGGTCCAATCAGCCCCAGCATTTT. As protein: CASSIAGSNQPQHF.

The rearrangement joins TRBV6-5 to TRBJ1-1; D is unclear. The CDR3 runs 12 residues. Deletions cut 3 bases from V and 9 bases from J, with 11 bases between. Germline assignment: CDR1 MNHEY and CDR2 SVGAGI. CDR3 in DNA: TGTGCCAGCAGTTATCCCGGAGAAAAAGCTTTCTTT. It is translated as CASSYPGEKAFF.

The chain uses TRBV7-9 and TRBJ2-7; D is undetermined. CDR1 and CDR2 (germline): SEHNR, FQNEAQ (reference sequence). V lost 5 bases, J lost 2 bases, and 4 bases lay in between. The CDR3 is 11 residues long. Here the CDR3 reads CASSGPYEQYF. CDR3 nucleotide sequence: TGTGCCAGCAGCGGCCCCTACGAGCAGTACTTC.

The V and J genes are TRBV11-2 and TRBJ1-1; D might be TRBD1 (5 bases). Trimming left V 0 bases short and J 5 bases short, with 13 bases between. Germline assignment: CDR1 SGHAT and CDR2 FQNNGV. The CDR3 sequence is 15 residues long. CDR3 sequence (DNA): TGTGCCAGCAGCTTAGATGTCAGGGAGGGGACTGAAGCTTTCTTT. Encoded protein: CASSLDVREGTEAFF.

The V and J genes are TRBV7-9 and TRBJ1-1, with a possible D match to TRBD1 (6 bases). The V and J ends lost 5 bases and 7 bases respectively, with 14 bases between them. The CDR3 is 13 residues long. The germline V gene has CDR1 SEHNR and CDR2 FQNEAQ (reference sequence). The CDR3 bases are TGTGCCAGCAGCGATCACAGGGAAGGTGAAGCTTTCTTT. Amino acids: CASSDHREGEAFF. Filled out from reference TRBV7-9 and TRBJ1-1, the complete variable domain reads DTGVSQNPRHKITKRGQNVTFRCDPISEHNRLYWYRQTLGQGPEFLTYFQNEAQLEKSRLLSDRFSAERPKGSFSTLEIQRTEQGDSAMYLCASSDHREGEAFFGQGTRLTVV.

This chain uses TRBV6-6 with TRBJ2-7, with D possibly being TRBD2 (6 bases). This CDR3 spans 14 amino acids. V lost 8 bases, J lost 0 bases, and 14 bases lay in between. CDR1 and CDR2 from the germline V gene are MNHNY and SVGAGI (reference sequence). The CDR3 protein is CASVTAGSSYEQYF. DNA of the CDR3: TGTGCCAGCGTTACGGCGGGAAGCTCCTACGAGCAGTACTTC.

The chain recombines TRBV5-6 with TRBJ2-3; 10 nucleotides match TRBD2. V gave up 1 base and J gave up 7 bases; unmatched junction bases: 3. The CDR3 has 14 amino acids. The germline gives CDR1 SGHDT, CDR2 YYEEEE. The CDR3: CASSLPSGSYTQYF. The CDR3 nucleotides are TGTGCCAGCAGCTTGCCTAGCGGGAGCTATACGCAGTATTTT.

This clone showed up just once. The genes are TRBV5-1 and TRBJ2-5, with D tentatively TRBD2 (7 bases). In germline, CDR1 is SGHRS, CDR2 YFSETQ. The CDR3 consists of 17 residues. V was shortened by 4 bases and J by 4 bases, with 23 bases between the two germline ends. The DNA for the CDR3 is TGCGCCAGCAGCCCCTCCCTGGGGGGGGGCCCAGGAGAGACCCAGTACTTC. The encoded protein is CASSPSLGGGPGETQYF.